This T cell receptor (beta chain) was identified in a study of blood T cell repertoires in COVID-19. Study-wide context: Specimens from acute and convalescent COVID-19 originated in the United States, Italy and Spain.

Trimming removed 5 bases from V and 1 base from J, with 15 bases in between. From germline, CDR1 is MNHEY and CDR2 SVGEGT. The CDR3 sequence is 16 residues long. In the study's own analysis: The assay estimated nucleated cells by amplifying reference gene primers. Method: immunoSEQ multiplex PCR; TCRdb's copy keeps in-frame clones and lacks some. V and J calls and clone size are as listed in that table; D and trimming were resolved from the DNA. The repertoire has about 140,000 clones, approximately 90% of them found once; the top ten carry approximately 10%. The TCR sequence derives from an elderly woman with acute or convalescent COVID-19. The chain uses TRBV6-2 or TRBV6-3 and TRBJ1-5; no firm D call. Sequenced input: peripheral blood. The CDR3 protein is CASSIYRGSSNQPQHF. Written as DNA, the CDR3 is TGTGCCAGCAGTATTTACCGGGGTTCGAGCAATCAGCCCCAGCATTTT.